This TCR beta chain derives from a study of shared clonotypes between healthy human individuals. Study in general: Each donor's CD8 memory used one plate, CD8 naive two, each CD4 subset three. Study-level points and caveats: Investigators collected only blood, and repertoires in tissues likely differ.

In the authors' workflow: ImmunoSEQ only sent back junction sequences with no quality scores, so filtering was done differently. Generated by immunoSEQ multiplex PCR, the TCRdb table keeps only in-frame clones and is missing some. For V, J and clone size, that table is used; D and trimming come from the DNA. The table records fewer than 850,000 clones, around 96% of them present only once. The germline CDR1 and CDR2 sequences are SGHRS and YFSETQ. Trimming pared 4 bases from V and 5 bases from J, leaving 15 bases between. The CDR3 sequence is 14 residues long. Remarks on this clone: The antigen is not known.

Terminally differentiated effector memory CD45RA+ cells were left out of the naive CD8 fraction, which was CD45RO-negative and positively selected for CCR7. The TCR originated in a young man in good health. Sequenced sample: naive CD8+ T cells sorted from blood. The chain links TRBV5-1 to TRBJ1-2, with no clear D. The chain's CDR3 is CASSRYREAYGYTF. The DNA of the CDR3 is TGCGCCAGCAGCCGTTATAGAGAGGCATATGGCTACACCTTC.